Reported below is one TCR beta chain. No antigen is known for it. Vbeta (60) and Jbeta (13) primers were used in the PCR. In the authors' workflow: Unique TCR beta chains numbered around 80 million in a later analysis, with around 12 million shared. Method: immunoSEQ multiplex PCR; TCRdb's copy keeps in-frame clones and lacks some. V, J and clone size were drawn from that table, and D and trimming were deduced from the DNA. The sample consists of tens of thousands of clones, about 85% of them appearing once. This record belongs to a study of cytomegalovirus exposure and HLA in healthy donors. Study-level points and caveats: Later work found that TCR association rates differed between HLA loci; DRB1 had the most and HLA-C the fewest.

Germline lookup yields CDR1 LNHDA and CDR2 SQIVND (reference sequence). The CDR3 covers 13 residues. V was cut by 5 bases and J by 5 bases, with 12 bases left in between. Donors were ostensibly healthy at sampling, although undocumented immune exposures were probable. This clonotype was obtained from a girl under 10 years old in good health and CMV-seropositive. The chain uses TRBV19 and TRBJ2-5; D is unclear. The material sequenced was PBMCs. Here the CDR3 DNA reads TGTGCCAGTAGTGCCCGATTCGGGGAGACCCAGTACTTC. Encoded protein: CASSARFGETQYF.